The rows below give T cell receptor beta chains drawn from one sample of a study of control samples from healthy donors and cancer patients. Some clones are missing from TCRdb's copy, which holds only in-frame ones; the method was immunoSEQ multiplex PCR. The sample contains around 130,000 clones, around nine tenths of which appear only once. The sample was blood. Receptors were obtained from a man aged 18-30 years in good health. CDR3s include the opening cysteine and the closing phenylalanine or tryptophan. A D gene is named only where the DNA matches it firmly. Expanded clones are given a class, and other clones once, few, many or no size at all.

clone_size: -; j_call: TRBJ2-7; v_call: TRBV5-1; d_call: -; cdr3_nt: TGCGCCAGCAGCGGAACAGGTTCGTCCTACGAGCAGTACTTC; cdr3_aa: CASSGTGSSYEQYF
clone_size: -; j_call: TRBJ2-1; v_call: TRBV11-2; d_call: -; cdr3_nt: TGTGCCAGCAGCTCAGGGGTTGGCGTGCAGGGTGAGCAGTTCTTC; cdr3_aa: CASSSGVGVQGEQFF
clone_size: -; j_call: TRBJ2-5; v_call: TRBV10-3; d_call: -; cdr3_nt: TGTGCCATCAGAGACAGTCAAGAGACCCAGTACTTC; cdr3_aa: CAIRDSQETQYF
clone_size: -; j_call: TRBJ2-3; v_call: TRBV7-2; d_call: -; cdr3_nt: TGTGCCAGCAGCTTAGGGGGGATACGCACAGATACGCAGTATTTT; cdr3_aa: CASSLGGIRTDTQYF
clone_size: -; j_call: TRBJ1-6; v_call: TRBV10-3; d_call: -; cdr3_nt: TGTGCCATCAGTGAGCGGGGGCCTTCCTATAATTCACCCCTCCACTTT; cdr3_aa: CAISERGPSYNSPLHF
clone_size: -; j_call: TRBJ2-7; v_call: TRBV27; d_call: TRBD1; cdr3_nt: TGTGCCAGCAGTTGGAACAGGGGGCGGGTCGAGCAGTACTTC; cdr3_aa: CASSWNRGRVEQYF
clone_size: -; j_call: TRBJ2-1; v_call: TRBV6-4; d_call: TRBD1; cdr3_nt: TGTGCCAGCAGTGGGGACAGGGGGCTTGAGCAGTTCTTC; cdr3_aa: CASSGDRGLEQFF
clone_size: once; j_call: TRBJ2-2; v_call: TRBV11-3; d_call: -; cdr3_nt: TGTGCCAGCAGCTCCCCCTGGGGGGAGCGGGCCGGGGAGCTGTTTTTT; cdr3_aa: CASSSPWGERAGELFF
clone_size: -; j_call: TRBJ1-4; v_call: TRBV6-6; d_call: -; cdr3_nt: TGTGCCAGCAGTCCCCGGGGCAGGGGTCGAACTAATGAAAAACTGTTTTTT; cdr3_aa: CASSPRGRGRTNEKLFF
clone_size: -; j_call: TRBJ1-1; v_call: TRBV5-1; d_call: -; cdr3_nt: TGCGCCAGCAGCTTGGCGGGGGGGAACACTGAAGCTTTCTTT; cdr3_aa: CASSLAGGNTEAFF
clone_size: -; j_call: TRBJ1-2; v_call: TRBV9; d_call: -; cdr3_nt: TGTGCCAGCAGCGGGGGTCAAGGGCCTAACTATGGCTACACCTTC; cdr3_aa: CASSGGQGPNYGYTF
clone_size: -; j_call: TRBJ1-1; v_call: TRBV25-1; d_call: TRBD1; cdr3_nt: TGTGCCAGCAGTCCGGGGGACAGGGAGAACACTGAAGCTTTCTTT; cdr3_aa: CASSPGDRENTEAFF
clone_size: -; j_call: TRBJ2-6; v_call: TRBV15; d_call: -; cdr3_nt: TGTGCCACCAGCAGCGCCTCTGGGGCCAACGTCCTGACTTTC; cdr3_aa: CATSSASGANVLTF
clone_size: -; j_call: TRBJ2-2; v_call: TRBV19; d_call: TRBD1; cdr3_nt: TGTGCCAGTAGTCTTTGGACAGGGTCGGACACCGGGGAGCTGTTTTTT; cdr3_aa: CASSLWTGSDTGELFF
clone_size: -; j_call: TRBJ1-2; v_call: TRBV30; d_call: -; cdr3_nt: TGTGCCTGGAGTGGCTCGGAACCGAACTATGGCTACACCTTC; cdr3_aa: CAWSGSEPNYGYTF
clone_size: -; j_call: TRBJ1-2; v_call: TRBV27; d_call: -; cdr3_nt: TGTGCCAGCAGTTTATACACGGGCTATGGCTACACCTTC; cdr3_aa: CASSLYTGYGYTF
clone_size: -; j_call: TRBJ1-1; v_call: TRBV7-3; d_call: -; cdr3_nt: TGTGCCAGCAGCCCTGCGGGGTCCTCTGCCTACACTGAAGCTTTCTTT; cdr3_aa: CASSPAGSSAYTEAFF
clone_size: -; j_call: TRBJ1-5; v_call: TRBV24-1; d_call: -; cdr3_nt: TGTGCCACCCAGAAGGGGACCCGTCCCAATCAGCCCCAGCATTTT; cdr3_aa: CATQKGTRPNQPQHF
clone_size: -; j_call: TRBJ1-2; v_call: TRBV11-2; d_call: TRBD1; cdr3_nt: TGTGCCAGCAGCTGGCGGGACAGCTCTAACTATGGCTACACCTTC; cdr3_aa: CASSWRDSSNYGYTF
clone_size: -; j_call: TRBJ2-1; v_call: TRBV7-2; d_call: TRBD2; cdr3_nt: TGTGCCAGCAGCTCCAGCGGGAGGGCCGGCAATGAGCAGTTCTTC; cdr3_aa: CASSSSGRAGNEQFF
clone_size: -; j_call: TRBJ1-4; v_call: TRBV7-8; d_call: -; cdr3_nt: TGTGCCAGCAGCTTAGCGGGCAGACCTAATGAAAAACTGTTTTTT; cdr3_aa: CASSLAGRPNEKLFF
clone_size: -; j_call: TRBJ1-2; v_call: TRBV24-1; d_call: -; cdr3_nt: TGTGCCACCAGTGATTTGGTCGGGGAAGGGGTCTATGGCTACACCTTC; cdr3_aa: CATSDLVGEGVYGYTF
clone_size: -; j_call: TRBJ2-1; v_call: TRBV10-2; d_call: -; cdr3_nt: TGCGCCACCTCCGAGTTGTCCTACAATGAGCAGTTCTTC; cdr3_aa: CATSELSYNEQFF
clone_size: -; j_call: TRBJ1-6; v_call: TRBV30; d_call: -; cdr3_nt: TGTGCCGGGGCGACAGACCCTACCTATAATTCACCCCTCCACTTT; cdr3_aa: CAGATDPTYNSPLHF
clone_size: -; j_call: TRBJ1-1; v_call: TRBV5-8; d_call: -; cdr3_nt: TGTGCCAGCAGCTTGGGGATTACAGTTGAAGCTTTCTTT; cdr3_aa: CASSLGITVEAFF
clone_size: -; j_call: TRBJ1-6; v_call: TRBV9; d_call: TRBD1; cdr3_nt: TGTGCCAGCAGCCCAACGACAGGGGGCTTTTCACCCCTCCACTTT; cdr3_aa: CASSPTTGGFSPLHF
clone_size: -; j_call: TRBJ1-4; v_call: TRBV5-8; d_call: TRBD1; cdr3_nt: TGTGCCAGCAGCCCCGGGACAGAAGCTAATGAAAAACTGTTTTTT; cdr3_aa: CASSPGTEANEKLFF